The 4 T cell receptor beta chains in this list originate from one sample, sequenced in a study of cytomegalovirus exposure and HLA in healthy donors. PCR used 60 Vbeta primers and 13 Jbeta primers. TCRdb keeps only in-frame clones here, not all; method: immunoSEQ multiplex PCR. The sample shows more than 130,000 clones, 55% to 80% of them seen only once. The source material was PBMCs. The receptor source for this set is a human donor in good health.

The chain employs TRBV5-1 and TRBJ2-3; tentatively, D is TRBD2 (6 bases). CDR1 and CDR2 (germline): SGHRS, YFSETQ. The V end lost 4 bases, the J end lost 4 bases, and 13 bases lay between the germline ends. The CDR3 is 14 residues long. The CDR3: CASSPRLGADTQYF. The DNA for the CDR3 is TGCGCCAGCAGCCCCAGACTAGGCGCAGATACGCAGTATTTT.

CDR3 sequence: CASSVLAGGSSYNEQFF. CDR3 DNA: TGTGCCAGCAGCGTTCTAGCGGGAGGAAGCTCCTACAATGAGCAGTTCTTC. This chain connects TRBV9 to TRBJ2-1, with 11 nucleotides matching TRBD2. The CDR3 covers 17 residues. In germline, CDR1 is SGDLS, CDR2 YYNGEE. J gave up 0 bases and V 2 bases, and 4 bases lay outside the gene matches.

The gene calls are TRBV30 and TRBJ1-1, with D unresolved. Germline V CDR1 and CDR2: GTSNPN, SVGIG (reference sequence). Trimming left V 8 bases short and J 3 bases short, with 7 bases between. The CDR3 is made up of 10 amino acids. The DNA of the CDR3 is TGTGCCGGCCTCGACACTGAAGCTTTCTTT. It codes for CAGLDTEAFF.

V gene TRBV27 combines with J gene TRBJ2-2; TRBD2 agrees at 12 bases. The germline CDR1 and CDR2 sequences are MNHEY and SMNVEV (reference sequence). CDR3 size: 19 residues. V lost 6 bases and J lost 9; bases outside the gene matches: 20. The CDR3 loop is CASSPHRTSGISSGRELFF. The CDR3 DNA reads as TGTGCCAGCAGCCCACACCGGACTAGCGGGATAAGTTCTGGTAGGGAGCTGTTTTTT.